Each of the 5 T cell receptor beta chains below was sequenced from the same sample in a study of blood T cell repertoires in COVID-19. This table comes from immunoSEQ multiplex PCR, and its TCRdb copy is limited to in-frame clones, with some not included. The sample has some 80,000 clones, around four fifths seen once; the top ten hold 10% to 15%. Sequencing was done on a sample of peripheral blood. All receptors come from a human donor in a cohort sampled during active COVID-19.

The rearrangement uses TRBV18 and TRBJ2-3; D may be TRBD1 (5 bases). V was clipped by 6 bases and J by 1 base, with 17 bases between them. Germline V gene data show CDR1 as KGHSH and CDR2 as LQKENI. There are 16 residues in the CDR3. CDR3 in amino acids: CASSLQVIAGTDTQYF. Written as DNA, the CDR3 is TGTGCCAGCTCGCTACAGGTGATCGCTGGCACAGATACGCAGTATTTT.

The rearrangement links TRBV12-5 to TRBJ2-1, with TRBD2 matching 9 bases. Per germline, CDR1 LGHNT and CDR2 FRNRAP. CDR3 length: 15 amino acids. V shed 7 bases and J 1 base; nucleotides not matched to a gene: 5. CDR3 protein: CASAPAGGSYNEQFF. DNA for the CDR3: TGTGCTAGTGCGCCAGCGGGAGGTTCCTACAATGAGCAGTTCTTC.

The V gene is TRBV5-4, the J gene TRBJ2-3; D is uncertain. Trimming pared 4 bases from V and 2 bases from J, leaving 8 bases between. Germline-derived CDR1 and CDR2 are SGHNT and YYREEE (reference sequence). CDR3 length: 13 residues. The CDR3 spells CASSPQVTDTQYF. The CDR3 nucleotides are TGTGCCAGCAGCCCCCAGGTCACAGATACGCAGTATTTT.

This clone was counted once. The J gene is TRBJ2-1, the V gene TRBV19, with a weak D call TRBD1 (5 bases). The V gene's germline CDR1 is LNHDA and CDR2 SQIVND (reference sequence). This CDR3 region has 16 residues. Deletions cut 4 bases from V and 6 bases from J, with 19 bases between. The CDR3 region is CASSTPRSVGANEQFF. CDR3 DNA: TGTGCCAGTAGTACCCCGAGGAGTGTAGGGGCCAATGAGCAGTTCTTC.

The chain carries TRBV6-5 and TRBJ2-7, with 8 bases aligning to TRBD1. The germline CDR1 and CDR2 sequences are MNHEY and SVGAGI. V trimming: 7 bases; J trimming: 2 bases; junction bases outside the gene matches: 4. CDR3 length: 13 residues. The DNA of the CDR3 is TGTGCCAGCAATTTACAGGGGGCCTACGAGCAGTACTTC. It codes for CASNLQGAYEQYF.